This T cell receptor beta chain was sequenced during a study of cytomegalovirus exposure and HLA in healthy donors. Turning to the study itself: Genotyping showed roughly 76% of 398 donors falling in the Caucasian-associated ancestry cluster.

The PCR made use of 60 Vbeta and 13 Jbeta primers. Profiled with immunoSEQ multiplex PCR; TCRdb holds only in-frame clones, not every one. The sample has around 90,000 clones; roughly two thirds are singletons. Study-level findings and limits: The study reported that TCR beta sequences accurately predicted HLA-A and HLA-B alleles in most subjects.

Concerning this clone itself: Its target is not known.

Material: PBMCs. This TCR derives from a human donor in good health.

Written as DNA, the CDR3 is TGTGCCAGCAGCTCCTACAGGGGTTCAAGCACAGATACGCAGTATTTT. Translated, it gives CASSSYRGSSTDTQYF. The chain employs TRBV11-3 and TRBJ2-3, with TRBD1 matching 7 bases. Germline trimming cut 4 bases from V and 0 bases from J; bases unmatched to any gene: 7. Germline CDR1 and CDR2: SGHNT and YENEEA. This CDR3 has 16 residues.